This paragraph reports one T cell receptor (beta chain). Its antigen is unknown. The repertoire was sequenced with immunoSEQ multiplex PCR; TCRdb's copy has only in-frame clones and lacks some. The sample lists 2 million to 2.5 million clones; just over 90% were seen once. V lost 0 bases and J lost 4, with 20 bases in between. The CDR3 loop spans 17 amino acids. CDR1 is SGHRS and CDR2 is YFSETQ in the germline V gene. The sample belongs to a study of shared clonotypes between healthy human individuals. Turning to the study itself: Every donor yielded three CD4 naive, three CD4 memory, two CD8 naive and one CD8 memory plate. Study-level points and caveats: The authors expected sequencing depth to affect clonotype sharing among donors. Depth was large, yet rarefaction showed that sorted-subset sequencing was incomplete. About 5% of naive CD4 clonotypes were shared across a few donors.

The clonotype was recovered from a man younger than 35 in good health. Some clones in this sample may be carry-over from other donors' samples. Material for sequencing was naive CD4+ T cells from PBMCs. Subset given: CD45RA+ positively selected. This sequence joins TRBV5-1 and TRBJ2-7; weak D call: TRBD2 (6 bases). The CDR3 DNA reads TGCGCCAGCAGCTTGGGGGACGCGGCGGGAAGGGATTACGAGCAGTACTTC. Amino acids: CASSLGDAAGRDYEQYF. Drawing the rest from reference TRBV5-1 and TRBJ2-7, the complete variable domain is KAGVTQTPRYLIKTRGQQVTLSCSPISGHRSVSWYQQTPGQGLQFLFEYFSETQRNKGNFPGRFSGRQFSNSRSEMNVSTLELGDSALYLCASSLGDAAGRDYEQYFGPGTRLTVT.